One TCR beta chain is described in this entry. These data originate in a study of blood T cell repertoires in COVID-19. V lost 5 bases and J 2 bases, leaving 10 bases between the germline ends. The CDR3 runs to 13 residues. The V gene's germline CDR1 is SGHAT and CDR2 FQDESV (reference sequence). Produced via immunoSEQ multiplex PCR; TCRdb's table is partial and in-frame only. The table lists tens of thousands of clones, around 86% of them singletons. The sequenced material came from peripheral blood. This receptor was taken from a human donor in a cohort sampled during active COVID-19. This chain links TRBV11-1 with TRBJ2-7; tentatively, D is TRBD1 (5 bases). The CDR3 region has the DNA TGTGCCAGCAGCCCGGAGACAGCCTACGAGCAGTACTTC. Protein: CASSPETAYEQYF.